This T cell receptor beta chain is drawn from a study of regulatory T cells in long-lasting Graves disease. Study background: The definition of persistent Graves' disease was over 5 years of antithyroid drugs with positive TSH receptor antibodies.

Combining iRepertoire HTBI primers with Arm-PCR of CDR3 regions, the authors built TCR beta libraries. TCRdb called the multiplex PCR reads again in MiXCR, with one record for every CDR3 protein. The sample includes under 500,000 distinct CDR3 sequences, 20% of them seen just once. Many counts were recorded for this clonotype. Its target is not known. CDR3 size: 14 residues. Trimming cost V 2 bases and J 7 bases, with 12 bases left between them. The germline gives CDR1 MDHEN, CDR2 SYDVKM. Broader study findings: In persistent patients, shared public clonotypes (roughly 2,800) outnumbered those in new patients (about 890).

Regarding time point: persistent/refractory GD, antithyroid drugs over 5 years with positive TRAb. Extracted PBMC RNA gave rise to the TCR library. EDTA tubes held roughly 8.1 milliliters of peripheral blood from each patient. The starting material was peripheral blood mononuclear cells (PBMCs), obtained when the disease was refractory, from a patient treated with antithyroid drugs. J is TRBJ1-5 and V is TRBV28; maybe TRBD1 (5 bases). The receptor comes from a female donor with Graves disease. Here the CDR3 reads CASSLVGGDQPQHF. In nucleotides, the CDR3 is TGTGCCAGCAGTTTAGTTGGAGGGGACCAGCCCCAGCATTTT.